This T cell receptor beta chain comes out of a study of early T cells in non-severe SARS-CoV-2 infection. Study at large: Chains were not paired, and sequencing was done on bulk RNA from unsorted whole blood. General observations from the study: In VDJdb matching, anti-spike CD8 responses were favored while private and CD4 specificities went missing.

Separate cDNA molecules each had unique molecular identifiers attached to them. In TCRdb, the 5' RACE reads were re-called with MiXCR into one record per CDR3 protein. The top ten hold about 1.3% of the sample, which has more than 55,000 distinct CDR3 sequences, 9.5% to 15% seen once. This clonotype was observed a few times. Its antigen is not identified. The length of the CDR3 is 17 residues. CDR1 and CDR2 (germline): ENHRY, SYGVKD. Between the trimmed V and J ends, which lost 3 bases and 5 bases, there was a span of 21 bases. The sequenced sample consisted of whole blood. The chain carries TRBV10-3 and TRBJ2-3; D may be TRBD2 (5 bases). This receptor was identified in an adult who was a healthcare worker with PCR-confirmed SARS-CoV-2 infection or an uninfected control (not recorded which). For the CDR3, the DNA is TGTGCCATCAGTGAAGAAAGTGGCGGGCACGAGGTAGATACGCAGTATTTT. Its translation is CAISEESGGHEVDTQYF.